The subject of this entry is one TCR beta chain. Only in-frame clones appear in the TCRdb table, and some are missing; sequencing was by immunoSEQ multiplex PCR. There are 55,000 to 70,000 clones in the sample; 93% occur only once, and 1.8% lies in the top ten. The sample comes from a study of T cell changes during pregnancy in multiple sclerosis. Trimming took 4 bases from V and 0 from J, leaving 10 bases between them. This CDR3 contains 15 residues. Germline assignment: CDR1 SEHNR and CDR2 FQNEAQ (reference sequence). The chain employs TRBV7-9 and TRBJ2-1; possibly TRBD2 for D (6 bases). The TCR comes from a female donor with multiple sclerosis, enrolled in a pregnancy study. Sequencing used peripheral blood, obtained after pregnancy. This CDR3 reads CASSSIGGSYNEQFF. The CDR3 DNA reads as TGTGCCAGCAGCTCGATCGGGGGCTCCTACAATGAGCAGTTCTTC.